This note documents a single TCR beta chain sequence. Sequencing used immunoSEQ multiplex PCR; TCRdb keeps in-frame clones, though not all of them. The repertoire includes under 75,000 clones, under 90% of them detected once, and roughly 8.8% sits in the top ten. The data stem from a study of glioma-infiltrating T cells after dendritic cell vaccination. About the study: Treatment, given 2003 to 2012, was autologous tumor lysate-pulsed dendritic cell vaccination. Dendritic cells derived from monocytes and pulsed with autologous tumor lysate formed the vaccine.

Time point in this sample: after dendritic cell vaccination, including at tumor progression/relapse. The CDR3 contains 12 residues. The V gene lost 0 bases and the J gene lost 9 bases, with 7 bases spanning the gap. CDR1 is SGDLS, CDR2 YYNGEE, per germline. V is TRBV9 and J is TRBJ2-1, with a weak D call TRBD2 (6 bases). The source of this sequence is a human donor with glioblastoma. The source was blood, collected after dendritic cell vaccination. CDR3 in amino acids: CASSVEGLEQFF. CDR3 sequence (DNA): TGTGCCAGCAGCGTAGAGGGACTTGAGCAGTTCTTC.